The 23 T cell receptor beta chains listed next were all sequenced from one sample in a study of blood T cells in healthy people across ages (dated by TCRdb to between 2014 and 2017). Libraries were prepared through 5' RACE. TCRdb shows the sequencer as Illumina HiSeq 2500. A second PCR of roughly 7 to 11 cycles was performed with a sample-barcoded 5' primer and a J-beta primer mix. The public reads were reprocessed in TCRdb via fastp at Q25 and MiXCR, keeping in-frame beta chains. One record per CDR3 amino acid sequence lists the most common genes and DNA. This sample is represented by around 710,000 distinct CDR3 sequences; roughly 44% of them were singletons. More than 20% of the sample is in the top ten clones. Sequenced sample: blood. The receptors derive from a woman in her sixties in good health.

This chain joins TRBV6-1 and TRBJ2-5, with 8 bases that match TRBD2. The CDR3 runs to 18 residues. The germline V gene has CDR1 MNHNS and CDR2 SASEGT. V lost 2 bases to trimming and J lost 11 bases; unmatched junction nucleotides: 22. DNA for the CDR3: TGTGCCAGCAGTGAATCATTCCGGGAGGGACGGTGGGGATACAAGCAGTACTTC. Amino acid sequence: CASSESFREGRWGYKQYF.

Comments on this clonotype: A much larger clone is a single base away; this may be a read error. V gene TRBV7-2 combines with J gene TRBJ2-3, with 13 bases identical to TRBD2. The CDR3 runs 17 residues. Per the germline V gene, CDR1 is SGHTA and CDR2 is FQGNSA. This chain's CDR3 is CAGSTGLAGDFEDTQYF. Here the CDR3 DNA reads TGTGCCGGCAGCACAGGACTAGCGGGAGACTTTGAGGATACGCAGTATTTT.

CDR3 coding DNA: TGTGCCAGCAGCCCATTCCCGGGACTAGCGGGAATGGGCAATGAGCAGTTCTTC. It translates to CASSPFPGLAGMGNEQFF. The chain combines TRBV5-5 with TRBJ2-1; TRBD2 matches 13 bases. J was trimmed by 6 bases and V by 4 bases; bases with no gene match: 13. From germline, CDR1 is SGHKS and CDR2 YYEKEE (reference sequence). The CDR3 extends over 18 amino acids.

This chain uses TRBV28 with TRBJ2-7; D ambiguous. The CDR3 is made up of 16 amino acids. Trimming left V 3 bases short and J 4 bases short, with 19 bases between. Germline CDR1 and CDR2: MDHEN and SYDVKM. The CDR3 protein is CASSFNLGLSGYEQYF. Written as DNA, the CDR3 is TGTGCCAGCAGTTTCAACCTGGGCCTTTCTGGGTACGAGCAGTACTTC.

This chain connects TRBV12-3 or TRBV12-4 to TRBJ1-5; perhaps TRBD1 as D (5 bases). V lost 1 base to trimming and J lost 0 bases, with 7 bases between them. This CDR3 spans 15 amino acids. The CDR3 region has the DNA TGTGCCAGCAGTTTAGGACAGCATAGCAATCAGCCCCAGCATTTT. Translation: CASSLGQHSNQPQHF.

V usage is TRBV15 and J usage is TRBJ2-2, with D possibly being TRBD2 (5 bases). The CDR3 runs to 17 residues. Germline V gene data show CDR1 as LNHNV and CDR2 as YYDKDF (reference sequence). The V and J ends lost 3 bases and 6 bases respectively, with 20 bases between them. CDR3: CATSSPGVTVVAGELFF. The CDR3 nucleotides read TGTGCCACCAGCAGCCCCGGGGTCACGGTTGTAGCCGGGGAGCTGTTTTTT.

The chain joins TRBV6-1 to TRBJ2-4; TRBD1 matches 8 bases. The CDR3 is 16 residues long. The J segment lost 4 bases and the V segment lost 4 bases, leaving 9 bases of the junction unmatched. Germline V gene lookup returns CDR1 MNHNS and CDR2 SASEGT. CDR3 bases: TGTGCCAGCAGTGGATCCGGGACAGGAGAAAAAAACATTCAGTACTTC. Translation gives CASSGSGTGEKNIQYF.

The chain joins TRBV6-2 or TRBV6-3 to TRBJ2-5; tentatively, D is TRBD2 (5 bases). The germline gives CDR1 MNHEY, CDR2 SVGEGT. The germline V and J ends were trimmed by 6 bases and 4 bases, with 12 bases remaining between them. This CDR3 spans 13 amino acids. CDR3 bases: TGTGCCAGCAGAATCCTTGGAGGAGAGACCCAGTACTTC. Translation gives CASRILGGETQYF.

A single count supports this clonotype. V is TRBV2 and J is TRBJ2-4, with 13 bases identical to TRBD2. The J call may not be correct, given that the DNA end is closer to TRBJ2-7. The CDR3 loop spans 19 amino acids. CDR1 and CDR2 (germline): SNHLY, FYNNEI. The CDR3 nucleotides are TGTGCCAGCAGTGAACCTCTCAGGACTAGCGGGAGTAAGGATTACGAGCAGTACTTC. Its protein product is CASSEPLRTSGSKDYEQYF.

V is TRBV19 and J is TRBJ2-7; D gene unclear. The CDR3 is made up of 13 amino acids. V lost 3 bases, J lost 0 bases, and 6 bases lay in between. Germline V gene lookup returns CDR1 LNHDA and CDR2 SQIVND (reference sequence). This CDR3 is CASSITSSYEQYF. The CDR3 DNA sequence: TGTGCCAGTAGTATCACCAGCTCCTACGAGCAGTACTTC.

The V gene is TRBV7-3, the J gene TRBJ1-2; D is perhaps TRBD1 (5 bases). CDR3 length: 14 amino acids. Germline V gene lookup returns CDR1 SGHTA and CDR2 FQGTGA. V was trimmed by 5 bases and J by 4 bases, leaving 14 bases between them. The CDR3, as DNA: TGTGCCAGCAGCCTGGGACCGGAAAGCTATGGCTACACCTTC. Protein product: CASSLGPESYGYTF.

This clonotype was found a few times. V usage is TRBV3-1 and J usage is TRBJ2-5; D call uncertain. V shed 2 bases and J shed 2 bases, with 6 bases lying between them. CDR1 and CDR2 (germline): LGHDT, YNNKEL (reference sequence). This CDR3 has 13 amino acids. DNA of the CDR3: TGTGCCAGCAGCCAACTGCTTCAAGAGACCCAGTACTTC. Its protein is CASSQLLQETQYF.

J is TRBJ2-1 and V is TRBV20-1, with D hard to call. V was cut by 0 bases and J by 6 bases, with 12 bases left in between. Germline CDR1 and CDR2: DFQATT and SNEGSKA (reference sequence). The CDR3 covers 14 residues. In DNA, the CDR3 is TGCAGTGCTAGAGATCCCCCGCCAGCCAATGAGCAGTTCTTC. Its protein product is CSARDPPPANEQFF.

In its sample, this clonotype was seen a few times. J is TRBJ2-7 and V is TRBV20-1; D uncertain. V lost 4 bases, J lost 2 bases, and 9 bases lay in between. The germline V gene encodes CDR1 DFQATT and CDR2 SNEGSKA (reference sequence). The CDR3 runs to 12 residues. DNA for the CDR3: TGCAGTGCTAAGGGCAGAGCCTACGAGCAGTACTTC. Residues: CSAKGRAYEQYF.

This clonotype turned up a few times. The gene calls are TRBV20-1 and TRBJ2-7, with 8 bases matching TRBD2. This CDR3 spans 15 amino acids. V shed 3 bases and J 4 bases; nucleotides not matched to a gene: 11. From germline, CDR1 is DFQATT and CDR2 SNEGSKA (reference sequence). DNA for the CDR3: TGCAGTGCTAGTGACCCCGGGACTAGGGATTACGAGCAGTACTTC. Translation: CSASDPGTRDYEQYF.

The chain links TRBV28 to TRBJ2-3; D is undetermined. Looked up from germline, CDR1 is MDHEN and CDR2 is SYDVKM. The CDR3 runs to 13 residues. V shed 6 bases and J shed 2 bases, with 9 bases lying between them. The CDR3 here is CASSSPLTDTQYF. CDR3 in DNA: TGTGCCAGCAGCTCTCCCCTCACAGATACGCAGTATTTT.

The chain employs TRBV3-1 and TRBJ2-7, with D perhaps given as TRBD1 or TRBD2 (5 bases each). CDR1 is LGHDT, CDR2 YNNKEL, per germline (reference sequence). V was cut by 1 base and J by 5 bases, with 12 bases left in between. This CDR3 has 14 amino acids. The CDR3 nucleotides read TGTGCCAGCAGCCAAGCCCCGGGGCCCGACGAGCAGTACTTC. This translates into CASSQAPGPDEQYF.

The rearrangement joins TRBV20-1 to TRBJ2-1; 11 bases fit TRBD2. The CDR3 sequence is 14 residues long. Germline CDR1 reads DFQATT; CDR2 reads SNEGSKA (reference sequence). V was pared by 4 bases and J by 4 bases, with 3 bases of the junction left unmatched. CDR3 sequence (DNA): TGCAGTGCTATTAGCGGGAGGGCTTACAATGAGCAGTTCTTC. This codes for CSAISGRAYNEQFF.

This clonotype was observed a single time. This rearrangement joins TRBV27 to TRBJ1-1, with D possibly matching TRBD1 (6 bases). From germline, CDR1 is MNHEY and CDR2 SMNVEV (reference sequence). The CDR3 is made up of 18 amino acids. The V end was cut by 7 bases, the J end by 6 bases, with 30 bases between. The CDR3 DNA reads as TGTGCCAGCACCCACTCAGGTGGACCCAGGGGCTTTCTTTCTGAAGCTTTCTTT. It translates to CASTHSGGPRGFLSEAFF.

On this clonotype: One junction end disagrees with the germline gene, perhaps due to a read error. The chain combines TRBV12-3 or TRBV12-4 with TRBJ2-3; D not certain. This CDR3 spans 11 amino acids. The CDR3 here is CASSLTAGVYF. The CDR3 DNA sequence: TGTGCCAGTAGTTTAACAGCCGGAGTGTATTTT.

This clonotype was found many times. The chain joins TRBV20-1 to TRBJ1-5; possibly TRBD1 for D (6 bases). Trimming cost V 4 bases and J 1 base, with 14 bases left between them. CDR1 and CDR2 from the germline V gene are DFQATT and SNEGSKA (reference sequence). This CDR3 is 15 amino acids long. CDR3: CSAKQGAGSNQPQHF. For the CDR3, the DNA is TGCAGTGCTAAACAGGGAGCAGGGAGCAATCAGCCCCAGCATTTT.

The CDR3 loop reads CSARDLAGAKDTQYF. In nucleotides, the CDR3 is TGCAGTGCTAGAGATCTGGCGGGGGCAAAAGATACGCAGTATTTT. The V call is TRBV20-1, the J call TRBJ2-3; maybe TRBD2 (7 bases). Germline CDR1 is DFQATT and CDR2 is SNEGSKA (reference sequence). The CDR3 length is 15 residues. Trimming pared 0 bases from V and 5 bases from J, leaving 15 bases between.

The V and J genes are TRBV6-4 and TRBJ1-6; D may be TRBD1 (5 bases). The ends were cut back, 4 bases at V and 0 bases at J, with 7 bases in the middle. The CDR3 is made up of 15 amino acids. Per germline, CDR1 MRHNA and CDR2 SNTAGT. The CDR3 DNA sequence: TGTGCCAGCAGTGCAGACAGCTCCTATAATTCACCCCTCCACTTT. The encoded protein is CASSADSSYNSPLHF.